A selection of T cell receptor beta chains follows, all from one sample in a study of beta chain features in type 1 diabetes. Measured with immunoSEQ multiplex PCR; TCRdb has only the in-frame clones, and not every one. This table holds around 400,000 clones, roughly 12% found once. The sample taken for sequencing was naive CD4+ T cells from blood. The receptors come from a young man in good health. Both conserved end residues are part of each CDR3. A D gene is named only where the DNA matches it firmly. A clone size is listed for some rows: how often the clone was seen (once, few, many), or a class if it is expanded.

CDR3 length	J gene	D gene	clone size	V gene	CDR3 DNA	CDR3 protein
15	TRBJ2-3	.	.	TRBV13	TGTGCCAGCAGCCTCGCTAGGGGCCCGGGAGATACGCAGTATTTT	CASSLARGPGDTQYF
14	TRBJ2-1	TRBD1	few	TRBV30	TGTGCCTGGAGTGTACGGGCAGGGGGCAATGAGCAGTTCTTC	CAWSVRAGGNEQFF
14	TRBJ1-2	TRBD1	.	TRBV30	TGTGCCTGGAGTGGAAACAGGGGGGACTATGGCTACACCTTC	CAWSGNRGDYGYTF
10	TRBJ2-5	.	few	TRBV30	TGTGCCTGGGGGGAGGAGACCCAGTACTTC	CAWGEETQYF
15	TRBJ2-7	TRBD1	few	TRBV6-6	TGTGCCAGCACCACCGACAGGGGGGCCTCCTACGAGCAGTACTTC	CASTTDRGASYEQYF
14	TRBJ2-2	TRBD2	few	TRBV29-1	TGCAGCGCCGGGGGGGTCACGAACACCGGGGAGCTGTTTTTT	CSAGGVTNTGELFF
15	TRBJ2-3	.	.	TRBV2	TGTGCCAGCAGTGATCTTCGAGCTAACACAGATACGCAGTATTTT	CASSDLRANTDTQYF
12	TRBJ1-1	.	.	TRBV2	TGTGCCAGCAGCCCACAGGGCCCTGAAGCTTTCTTT	CASSPQGPEAFF
17	TRBJ2-2	.	few	TRBV9	TGTGCCAGCAGCGTCTTTGGGGCCGGAACTAACACCGGGGAGCTGTTTTTT	CASSVFGAGTNTGELFF
18	TRBJ2-1	TRBD2	once	TRBV9	TGTGCCAGCAGCTTTGGACTAGCGACCATCCTACAATCCGCTGAGCAGTTCTTC	CASSFGLATILQSAEQFF
14	TRBJ2-4	TRBD2	.	TRBV7-9	TGTGCCAGCAGCTTAGACGAGCGGGGAAGCATTCAGTACTTC	CASSLDERGSIQYF
14	TRBJ2-2	TRBD2	.	TRBV6-4	TGTGCCAGCAAGGGAGCGGGAGGCACCGGGGAGCTGTTTTTT	CASKGAGGTGELFF
11	TRBJ2-1	.	.	TRBV20-1	TGCAGTGCTCCTATTTACAATGAGCAGTTCTTC	CSAPIYNEQFF
13	TRBJ1-1	TRBD1	.	TRBV7-7	TGTGCTAGCAGCTTAGGGACAGACACTGAAGCTTTCTTT	CASSLGTDTEAFF
15	TRBJ1-4	.	few	TRBV18	TGTGCCAGCTCACCAAGGGAAGGGGAAGGGGAAAAACTGTTTTTT	CASSPREGEGEKLFF
16	TRBJ2-2	TRBD1	.	TRBV5-1	TGCGCCAGCAGTCAACCGGACAGGGGGCAGGACGGGGAGCTGTTTTTT	CASSQPDRGQDGELFF